The next 30 T cell receptor beta chains were all read from a single sample in a study of vaccination effects on CD4 cells after COVID-19. Antigen specificity for these receptors is unknown. Measured with immunoSEQ multiplex PCR; TCRdb has only the in-frame clones, and not every one. In the table there are fewer than 75,000 clones, under 80% of which are singletons. Subsequent to a culture period of 10 to 11 days, CD4+ T cells were isolated. Vaccine administered to participants consisted of two doses of either BNT162b2 or mRNA-1273. The sample consisted of CD4+ T cells from PBMCs cultured without peptide, taken after COVID-19 vaccination. The receptor source for this set is a human donor who received a COVID-19 vaccine.

The chain links TRBV5-4 to TRBJ1-3; D call uncertain. The CDR3 is 13 amino acids. Germline-derived CDR1 and CDR2 are SGHNT and YYREEE (reference sequence). V gave up 1 base and J gave up 9 bases, with 11 bases separating them. DNA of the CDR3: TGTGCCAGCAGCTTGTCCGGAGGTGGCACCATATATTTT. Translated: CASSLSGGGTIYF.

This clone was recorded only once. The rearrangement links TRBV18 to TRBJ1-1; possible D gene TRBD1, 6 bases. With 4 bases removed from V and 1 base from J, the gap between germline ends came to 13 bases. Germline CDR1 is KGHSH and CDR2 is LQKENI. This CDR3 is built from 15 residues. The CDR3 bases are TGTGCCAGCTCACTTAATACAGGGAAGAACACTGAAGCTTTCTTT. Its protein is CASSLNTGKNTEAFF. Supplemented by reference TRBV18 and TRBJ1-1, the full variable domain reads NAGVMQNPRHLVRRRGQEARLRCSPMKGHSHVYWYRQLPEEGLKFMVYLQKENIIDESGMPKERFSAEFPKEGPSILRIQQVVRGDSAAYFCASSLNTGKNTEAFFGQGTRLTVV.

This chain uses TRBV15 with TRBJ2-7, with TRBD2 matching 7 bases. V lost 0 bases and J lost 3; bases outside the gene matches: 8. The CDR3 loop spans 16 amino acids. The germline gives CDR1 LNHNV, CDR2 YYDKDF (reference sequence). The CDR3 here is CATSRDIYGGSYEQYV. CDR3 coding DNA: TGTGCCACCAGCAGAGATATCTACGGGGGGAGCTACGAGCAGTACGTC.

V and J are TRBV7-3 and TRBJ2-3; D remains ambiguous. V was pared by 5 bases and J by 1 base, with 16 bases between. The length of the CDR3 is 16 residues. Germline CDR1 is SGHTA and CDR2 is FQGTGA. The CDR3 reads CASSPDPAVGTDTQYF. DNA for the CDR3: TGTGCCAGCAGCCCCGACCCCGCGGTCGGCACAGATACGCAGTATTTT.

This clone was found once. The chain couples TRBV14 to TRBJ2-2; 8 nucleotides line up with TRBD1. This CDR3 has 13 amino acids. V was pared by 8 bases and J by 4 bases, with 3 bases of the junction left unmatched. Germline loops: CDR1 SGHDN, CDR2 FVKESK. The DNA for the CDR3 is TGTGCCAGCCAGGGACAGGCCACCGGGGAGCTGTTTTTT. Translation: CASQGQATGELFF. Together with reference TRBV14 and TRBJ2-2, the CDR3 gives the full variable domain: EAGVTQFPSHSVIEKGQTVTLRCDPISGHDNLYWYRRVMGKEIKFLLHFVKESKQDESGMPNNRFLAERTGGTYSTLKVQPAELEDSGVYFCASQGQATGELFFGEGSRLTVL.

V and J are TRBV7-3 and TRBJ2-2, with 7 bases identical to TRBD1. CDR3 length equals 15 residues. CDR1 is SGHTA, CDR2 FQGTGA, per germline. Trimming removed 2 bases from V and 5 bases from J; junction bases left unmatched: 5. CDR3 sequence (DNA): TGTGCCAGCAGCTTAGGGACAGCCCTTACCGGGGAGCTGTTTTTT. Its protein product is CASSLGTALTGELFF.

The sample holds a few counts of this clone. The chain links TRBV3-1 (or the pseudogene TRBV3-2) to TRBJ1-1; TRBD1 aligns across 8 bases. The CDR3 totals 15 residues. V was pared by 3 bases and J by 8 bases, with 11 bases of the junction left unmatched. Germline CDR1 is LGHDT and CDR2 is YNNKEL (reference sequence). The chain's CDR3 is CASSHHDRGVGEAFF. In DNA form, the CDR3 reads TGTGCCAGCAGCCACCATGACAGGGGCGTGGGGGAAGCTTTCTTT.

This clone has just a few counts. V and J are TRBV30 and TRBJ2-1; 8 bases are shared with TRBD1. Per germline, CDR1 GTSNPN and CDR2 SVGIG (reference sequence). The CDR3 consists of 12 residues. With 5 bases clipped from V and 9 bases from J, the junction kept 6 bases outside the gene matches. The CDR3 here is CAWGQGRGEQFF. In DNA form, the CDR3 reads TGTGCCTGGGGACAGGGCCGCGGTGAGCAGTTCTTC.

The J gene is TRBJ1-1, the V gene TRBV19, with TRBD1 matching 8 bases. Trimming at V came to 5 bases and at J to 1 base, leaving 6 bases not matched to a gene. The CDR3 totals 15 residues. CDR1 is LNHDA and CDR2 is SQIVND in the germline V gene (reference sequence). The CDR3 DNA reads TGTGCCAGTAGTGTCAAGGGGACAGGGAACACTGAAGCTTTCTTT. Its protein product is CASSVKGTGNTEAFF.

V and J are TRBV27 and TRBJ1-1, with TRBD1 as a possible D gene (6 bases). V was pared by 6 bases and J by 11 bases, with 22 bases between. Germline V gives CDR1 MNHEY, CDR2 SMNVEV (reference sequence). The CDR3 has 14 residues. CDR3 loop: CASRYGGASGKAFF. CDR3 sequence (DNA): TGTGCCAGCAGATATGGGGGGGCGTCGGGTAAGGCTTTCTTT.

J is TRBJ2-3 and V is TRBV6-5, with unresolved D. This CDR3 is 14 amino acids long. Germline CDR1 reads MNHEY; CDR2 reads SVGAGI. Trimming took 6 bases from V and 0 from J, leaving 10 bases between them. CDR3 sequence (DNA): TGTGCCAGCAGGCCGGACCCTAGCACAGATACGCAGTATTTT. It translates to CASRPDPSTDTQYF.

The V call is TRBV18, the J call TRBJ2-2; D possibly matches TRBD1 or TRBD2 (6 bases each). Germline CDR1 and CDR2: KGHSH and LQKENI. CDR3 length: 18 amino acids. V lost 1 base and J lost 5, with 20 bases in between. The CDR3 region is CASSPRVDRGLHTGELFF. CDR3 nucleotide sequence: TGTGCCAGCTCACCACGGGTCGATCGGGGGCTTCATACCGGGGAGCTGTTTTTT.

The chain combines TRBV5-1 with TRBJ1-1, with a tentative D call TRBD1 (6 bases). From germline, CDR1 is SGHRS and CDR2 YFSETQ. CDR3 length: 10 residues. CDR3 DNA sequence: TGCGCAACAGGGTACACTGAAGCTTTCTTT. Translating it yields CATGYTEAFF.

This chain uses TRBV11-2 with TRBJ2-1; D possibly corresponds to TRBD2 (6 bases). Trimming took off 5 bases at V and 9 bases at J, with 11 bases between the two ends. The CDR3 covers 12 residues. Germline loops: CDR1 SGHAT, CDR2 FQNNGV. For the CDR3, the DNA is TGTGCCAGCAGCCTGGAGACTAGTGAGCAGTTCTTC. Translation gives CASSLETSEQFF.

The V and J genes are TRBV9 and TRBJ1-2, with D uncertain. There are 13 residues in the CDR3. Trimming cost V 3 bases and J 1 base, with 7 bases left between them. Germline lookup yields CDR1 SGDLS and CDR2 YYNGEE. CDR3 sequence: CASSDGHNYGYTF. CDR3 nucleotide sequence: TGTGCCAGCAGCGATGGCCATAACTATGGCTACACCTTC.

The V and J genes are TRBV2 and TRBJ2-1, with D maybe TRBD1 (5 bases). V was clipped by 6 bases and J by 9 bases, with 12 bases between them. There are 12 residues in the CDR3. Germline values: CDR1 SNHLY, CDR2 FYNNEI. The CDR3 coding sequence is TGTGCCAGCAGCTTGCTGGGGCGTGAGCAGTTCTTC. Translating gives CASSLLGREQFF. The variable domain in full, with the rest retrieved from reference TRBV2 and TRBJ2-1, is EPEVTQTPSHQVTQMGQEVILRCVPISNHLYFYWYRQILGQKVEFLVSFYNNEISEKSEIFDDQFSVERPDGSNFTLKIRSTKLEDSAMYFCASSLLGREQFFGPGTRLTVL.

V and J are TRBV3-1 (or the pseudogene TRBV3-2) and TRBJ1-1; D is perhaps TRBD1 (5 bases). CDR3 length: 13 residues. Deletions cut 1 base from V and 5 bases from J, with 8 bases between. Germline CDR1 LGHDT, CDR2 YNNKEL (reference sequence). For the CDR3, the DNA is TGTGCCAGCAGCCAAGCCGGGGGGACTGAAGCTTTCTTT. Its translation is CASSQAGGTEAFF.

The rearrangement links TRBV11-1 to TRBJ2-5, with D perhaps assigned TRBD1 or TRBD2 (5 bases each). Trimming shortened V by 0 bases and J by 5 bases, and 7 bases separated the two germline ends. This CDR3 region has 13 residues. In germline, CDR1 is SGHAT, CDR2 FQDESV (reference sequence). The CDR3 is CASSLAGTETQYF. The CDR3 DNA sequence: TGTGCCAGCAGCTTAGCAGGGACCGAGACCCAGTACTTC. The entire variable domain, with the rest obtained from reference TRBV11-1 and TRBJ2-5, is as follows: EAEVAQSPRYKITEKSQAVAFWCDPISGHATLYWYRQILGQGPELLVQFQDESVVDDSQLPKDRFSAERLKGVDSTLKIQPAELGDSAMYLCASSLAGTETQYFGPGTRLLVL.

The chain couples TRBV7-9 to TRBJ2-1; D may be TRBD1 (6 bases). The V and J ends lost 1 base and 8 bases respectively, with 9 bases between them. The CDR3 length is 13 residues. CDR1 is SEHNR and CDR2 is FQNEAQ in the germline V gene (reference sequence). The CDR3 sequence: CASSLGTVDEQFF. The DNA for the CDR3 is TGTGCCAGCAGCTTAGGGACAGTCGATGAGCAGTTCTTC.

J is TRBJ1-1 and V is TRBV23-1; unclear D gene. TRBV23-1 is classed as an ORF, of uncertain function. This CDR3 region has 13 residues. V dropped 2 bases and J dropped 4 bases, with 8 bases sitting between them. CDR3 DNA sequence: TGCGCCAGCAGTCAAAGGGCCCCCACTGAAGCTTTCTTT. As protein: CASSQRAPTEAFF.

The chain uses TRBV7-2 and TRBJ2-7, with TRBD1 matching 12 bases. There are 14 residues in the CDR3. The V gene end was trimmed by 5 bases and the J gene end by 6 bases; junction bases not matched to a gene: 5. Germline V gene lookup returns CDR1 SGHTA and CDR2 FQGNSA. The CDR3, as DNA: TGTGCCAGCAGCCCAGGGACAGGGGGCAGCGAGCAGTACGTC. Residues: CASSPGTGGSEQYV.

The V and J genes are TRBV6-1 and TRBJ1-5; D is unclear. This CDR3 has 13 residues. Between the trimmed V and J ends, which lost 5 bases and 0 bases, there was a span of 5 bases. CDR1 MNHNS and CDR2 SASEGT come from the germline V gene. CDR3 coding DNA: TGTGCCAGCAGTTTTGATAGCAATCAGCCCCAGCATTTT. It codes for CASSFDSNQPQHF.

The chain recombines TRBV11-2 with TRBJ2-2; 13 nucleotides agree with TRBD2. CDR1 is SGHAT, CDR2 FQNNGV, per germline. V trimming: 7 bases; J trimming: 7 bases; junction bases outside the gene matches: 9. The CDR3 runs 16 residues. DNA of the CDR3: TGTGCCAGCACCCCCACTAGCGGGGGGGCGGGCGGGGAGCTGTTTTTT. Its protein is CASTPTSGGAGGELFF.

The V gene is TRBV7-3, the J gene TRBJ1-2; D not certain. CDR1 and CDR2 from the germline V gene are SGHTA and FQGTGA. The CDR3 contains 13 residues. V was shortened by 2 bases and J by 8 bases, with 12 bases between the two germline ends. The CDR3 nucleotides read TGTGCCAGCAGCTTACGTGCGTCCCGAGGCTACACCTTC. This sequence encodes CASSLRASRGYTF.

J is TRBJ2-5 and V is TRBV24-1; TRBD2 aligns across 12 bases. In germline, CDR1 is KGHDR, CDR2 SFDVKD. This CDR3 has 17 residues. V trimming: 4 bases; J trimming: 4 bases; junction bases outside the gene matches: 9. CDR3 amino acids: CATSDPGLAGRAETQYF. As DNA, the CDR3 is TGTGCCACCAGTGACCCCGGACTAGCGGGGAGGGCAGAGACCCAGTACTTC.

The chain recombines TRBV5-1 with TRBJ2-3, with 10 bases matching TRBD2. J gave up 3 bases and V 0 bases, and 4 bases lay outside the gene matches. The germline gives CDR1 SGHRS, CDR2 YFSETQ. The CDR3 loop spans 16 amino acids. DNA for the CDR3: TGCGCCAGCAGCTTGGCCCTAGCGGGGGCAACAGATACGCAGTATTTT. Translated: CASSLALAGATDTQYF.

This clone was detected only a few times. The chain combines TRBV7-3 with TRBJ2-2, with 14 bases fitting TRBD2. The CDR3 extends over 17 amino acids. Germline values: CDR1 SGHTA, CDR2 FQGTGA. The junction had 5 bases not matched to a gene; V was cut back by 5 bases and J by 3 bases. The CDR3 DNA is TGTGCCAGCAGCATACCGGGACTAGCGGGGGACACCGGGGAGCTGTTTTTT. This sequence encodes CASSIPGLAGDTGELFF.

The chain carries TRBV5-8 and TRBJ1-2; D remains unclear. The CDR3 consists of 13 residues. With 4 bases removed from V and 1 base from J, the gap between germline ends came to 8 bases. CDR1 is SGHTS, CDR2 YDEGEE, per germline. As DNA, the CDR3 is TGTGCCAGCAGCCATAACAGTAACTATGGCTACACCTTC. It is translated as CASSHNSNYGYTF.

V is TRBV27 and J is TRBJ2-7; 10 nucleotides match TRBD1. The J segment lost 2 bases and the V segment lost 5 bases, leaving 6 bases of the junction unmatched. Germline V gene data show CDR1 as MNHEY and CDR2 as SMNVEV (reference sequence). CDR3 length equals 15 residues. As DNA, the CDR3 is TGTGCCAGCAGTCGATCGACAGGGGGCGCCTACGAGCAGTACGTC. Translation: CASSRSTGGAYEQYV.

The chain has TRBV7-2 and TRBJ1-4; D is undetermined. The germline V gene encodes CDR1 SGHTA and CDR2 FQGNSA. Trimming stripped 0 bases from V and 7 bases from J, with 9 bases between. The CDR3 covers 14 residues. Written as DNA, the CDR3 is TGTGCCAGCAGCTTAGCGCGTAGTGGTGAAAAACTGTTTTTT. It specifies CASSLARSGEKLFF.